The next 21 T cell receptor beta chains were all read from a single sample in a study of cytomegalovirus exposure and HLA in healthy donors. In the PCR, 60 Vbeta and 13 Jbeta primers were used. Profiling relied on immunoSEQ multiplex PCR, and the TCRdb table lists in-frame clones only, not all of them. In the table there are tens of thousands of clones, 82% of which are singletons. Material for sequencing was PBMCs. The receptor set was obtained from a man aged 45 to 65 in good health and CMV-seronegative.

This clone appeared a few times. CDR3 bases: TGTGCCAGCAGTCGCGATGACTTTGGACAGGGGTCTAATGAAAAACTGTTTTTT. Translating gives CASSRDDFGQGSNEKLFF. This chain uses TRBV28 with TRBJ1-4, with TRBD1 identical over 9 bases. This CDR3 comprises 18 residues. The ends lost 5 bases at V and 3 bases at J; junction bases unmatched: 13. CDR1 is MDHEN, CDR2 SYDVKM, per germline.

This clone was recorded once. This rearrangement joins TRBV27 to TRBJ1-6, with no clear D. This CDR3 contains 16 residues. Germline values: CDR1 MNHEY, CDR2 SMNVEV (reference sequence). With 5 bases removed from V and 5 bases from J, the gap between germline ends came to 16 bases. CDR3 loop: CASSRVLITDNSPLHF. The CDR3 DNA reads as TGTGCCAGCAGTAGAGTTCTGATCACAGATAATTCACCCCTCCACTTT.

The chain employs TRBV6-5 and TRBJ1-1, with 10 bases matching TRBD1. The CDR3 extends over 14 amino acids. Germline assignment: CDR1 MNHEY and CDR2 SVGAGI. With 5 bases clipped from V and 1 base from J, the junction kept 1 base outside the gene matches. The chain's CDR3 is CASSGDRGNTEAFF. The CDR3 coding sequence is TGTGCCAGCAGTGGGGACAGGGGGAACACTGAAGCTTTCTTT.

The chain has TRBV7-9 and TRBJ2-7; possibly TRBD1 for D (5 bases). Deletions cut 5 bases from V and 0 bases from J, with 8 bases between. CDR3 size: 13 residues. Germline CDR1 and CDR2: SEHNR and FQNEAQ (reference sequence). In DNA, the CDR3 is TGTGCCAGCAGCCGAGACAGCTCCTACGAGCAGTACTTC. Its translation is CASSRDSSYEQYF.

The sample holds one count of this clone. V is TRBV7-8 and J is TRBJ1-2; TRBD1 aligns across 10 bases. CDR1 and CDR2 from the germline V gene are SGHVS and FQNEAQ. The CDR3 loop spans 15 amino acids. The V gene end was trimmed by 2 bases and the J gene end by 4 bases; junction bases not matched to a gene: 4. The CDR3 region has the DNA TGTGCCAGCAGCTTAACGACAGGGGGCGCCTATGGCTACACCTTC. Its translation is CASSLTTGGAYGYTF.

J is TRBJ1-1 and V is TRBV28; D might be TRBD1 (5 bases). Deletions cut 7 bases from V and 1 base from J, with 13 bases between. The CDR3 has 14 amino acids. Germline V CDR1 and CDR2: MDHEN, SYDVKM. CDR3 sequence reads: CASIRAGGNTEAFF. The DNA for the CDR3 is TGTGCCAGCATCCGCGCGGGGGGGAACACTGAAGCTTTCTTT.

The CDR3 is CASSISVSWDSNYGYTF. CDR3 in DNA: TGTGCCAGTAGTATCTCCGTGTCATGGGACTCTAACTATGGCTACACCTTC. The chain couples TRBV19 to TRBJ1-2, with D maybe TRBD1 (5 bases). Germline CDR1 reads LNHDA; CDR2 reads SQIVND (reference sequence). This CDR3 contains 17 residues. V lost 3 bases to trimming and J lost 0 bases, with 17 bases between them.

The rearrangement uses TRBV4-1 and TRBJ1-2; D is possibly TRBD1 (5 bases). CDR1 is MGHRA and CDR2 is YSYEKL in the germline V gene. The CDR3 extends over 16 amino acids. The germline V and J ends were trimmed by 1 base and 0 bases, with 12 bases remaining between them. Written as DNA, the CDR3 is TGCGCCAGCAGCCAAGCGCAGGGAACCCCTAACTATGGCTACACCTTC. This encodes CASSQAQGTPNYGYTF.

V usage is TRBV5-8 and J usage is TRBJ1-5; D is possibly TRBD1 (6 bases). CDR1 and CDR2 (germline): SGHTS, YDEGEE. The CDR3 runs to 15 residues. V lost 1 base to trimming and J lost 3 bases, with 11 bases between them. CDR3 loop: CASSLLGAFNQPQHF. The CDR3 DNA reads as TGTGCCAGCAGCTTGCTGGGGGCCTTCAATCAGCCCCAGCATTTT.

The chain combines TRBV5-4 with TRBJ2-1; TRBD1 might be the D (5 bases). The CDR3 length is 14 residues. Trimming took 4 bases from V and 8 from J, leaving 16 bases between them. Looked up from germline, CDR1 is SGHNT and CDR2 is YYREEE (reference sequence). The CDR3 is CASSRNAGSHEQFF. In DNA form, the CDR3 reads TGTGCCAGCAGCCGAAACGCAGGGTCACATGAGCAGTTCTTC.

V usage is TRBV5-1 and J usage is TRBJ2-1; D gene unclear. The V gene lost 3 bases and the J gene lost 4 bases, with 14 bases spanning the gap. CDR1 is SGHRS, CDR2 YFSETQ, per germline. This CDR3 spans 15 amino acids. The CDR3 coding sequence is TGCGCCAGCAGCTCGACTGTTTCCAAGTACAATGAGCAGTTCTTC. It translates to CASSSTVSKYNEQFF.

The chain couples TRBV7-2 to TRBJ2-5, with D possibly being TRBD2 (7 bases). CDR1 SGHTA and CDR2 FQGNSA come from the germline V gene. The CDR3 extends over 17 amino acids. V gave up 0 bases and J gave up 3 bases, with 17 bases separating them. The CDR3 is CASSLARGYWTEETQYF. In DNA, the CDR3 is TGTGCCAGCAGCTTAGCGCGGGGGTACTGGACAGAAGAGACCCAGTACTTC.

This rearrangement joins TRBV15 to TRBJ2-7; 7 nucleotides match TRBD1. In germline, CDR1 is LNHNV, CDR2 YYDKDF (reference sequence). The trim removed 2 bases at V and 0 bases at J, leaving 4 bases unmatched. There are 15 residues in the CDR3. The CDR3 DNA reads TGTGCCACCAGCAGATGGGACAGCCTCTCCTACGAGCAGTACTTC. This sequence encodes CATSRWDSLSYEQYF.

This clone showed up just a few times. J is TRBJ2-7 and V is TRBV5-1; 7 bases line up with TRBD1. Germline V lookup: CDR1 SGHRS, CDR2 YFSETQ. V was pared by 4 bases and J by 2 bases, with 12 bases of the junction left unmatched. This CDR3 contains 16 residues. This chain's CDR3 is CASSVGTADIAYEQYF. The CDR3, as DNA: TGCGCCAGCAGCGTCGGGACAGCCGATATAGCCTACGAGCAGTACTTC.

The V and J genes are TRBV5-4 and TRBJ2-7; TRBD2 is a possible D gene (6 bases). Germline CDR1 SGHNT, CDR2 YYREEE (reference sequence). Trimming removed 0 bases from V and 4 bases from J, with 17 bases in between. The CDR3 is made up of 16 amino acids. The CDR3 region is CASSLGPKPGDYEQYF. For the CDR3, the DNA is TGTGCCAGCAGCTTGGGTCCGAAGCCGGGGGATTACGAGCAGTACTTC.

V usage is TRBV30 and J usage is TRBJ2-7; 9 nucleotides align to TRBD1. Germline CDR1 is GTSNPN and CDR2 is SVGIG (reference sequence). The J segment lost 3 bases and the V segment lost 1 base, leaving 4 bases of the junction unmatched. The CDR3 extends over 14 amino acids. The CDR3 loop reads CAWSEGQGFYEQYF. CDR3 nucleotide sequence: TGTGCCTGGAGTGAGGGACAGGGCTTCTACGAGCAGTACTTC.

The CDR3 here is CASSLGTSTDTQYF. The CDR3 nucleotides are TGTGCCAGCAGTTTAGGGACTAGCACAGATACGCAGTATTTT. This chain uses TRBV28 with TRBJ2-3, with D perhaps TRBD2 (6 bases). With 2 bases removed from V and 0 bases from J, the gap between germline ends came to 6 bases. The CDR3 consists of 14 residues. The V gene's germline CDR1 is MDHEN and CDR2 SYDVKM.

The DNA of the CDR3 is TGCGCCAGCAGCTTAACTGTTTTTGGGCACAATGAGCAGTTCTTC. Protein sequence: CASSLTVFGHNEQFF. This chain connects TRBV5-1 to TRBJ2-1; D not resolved. Germline CDR1 is SGHRS and CDR2 is YFSETQ. V was trimmed by 2 bases and J by 5 bases, leaving 14 bases between them. This CDR3 has 15 amino acids.

V is TRBV18 and J is TRBJ2-2; possible D gene TRBD2, 5 bases. V was cut by 3 bases and J by 1 base, with 9 bases left in between. CDR1 is KGHSH, CDR2 LQKENI, per germline. The CDR3 loop spans 15 amino acids. The DNA for the CDR3 is TGTGCCAGCTCACCGGGGAGACAGAACACCGGGGAGCTGTTTTTT. Translation gives CASSPGRQNTGELFF. Supplemented by reference TRBV18 and TRBJ2-2, the full variable domain reads NAGVMQNPRHLVRRRGQEARLRCSPMKGHSHVYWYRQLPEEGLKFMVYLQKENIIDESGMPKERFSAEFPKEGPSILRIQQVVRGDSAAYFCASSPGRQNTGELFFGEGSRLTVL.

The chain is built from TRBV7-9 and TRBJ2-7; no clear D gene. Germline CDR1 reads SEHNR; CDR2 reads FQNEAQ (reference sequence). V was pared by 6 bases and J by 3 bases, with 12 bases between. The CDR3 totals 13 residues. CDR3 in amino acids: CASRRDGYYEQYF. Written as DNA, the CDR3 is TGTGCCAGCAGAAGAGACGGGTACTACGAGCAGTACTTC.

V usage is TRBV11-2 and J usage is TRBJ2-4, with 8 bases aligning to TRBD1. The CDR3 is made up of 16 amino acids. With V trimmed by 5 bases and J by 2 bases, 8 bases remained unmatched. CDR1 is SGHAT and CDR2 is FQNNGV in the germline V gene. The CDR3 DNA sequence: TGTGCCAGCAGCACCTGGACAGGGCTTTCCAAAAACATTCAGTACTTC. Residues: CASSTWTGLSKNIQYF.